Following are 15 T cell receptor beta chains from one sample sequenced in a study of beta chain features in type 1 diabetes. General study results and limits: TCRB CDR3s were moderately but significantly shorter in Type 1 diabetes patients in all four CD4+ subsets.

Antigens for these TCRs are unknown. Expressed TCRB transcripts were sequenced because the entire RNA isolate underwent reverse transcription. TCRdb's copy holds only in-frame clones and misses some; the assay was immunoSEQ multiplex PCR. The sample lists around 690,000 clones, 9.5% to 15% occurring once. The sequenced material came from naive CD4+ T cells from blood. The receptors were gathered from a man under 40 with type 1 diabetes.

The CDR3 loop reads CASNLGQGMSGANVLTF. As DNA, the CDR3 is TGTGCCAGCAATCTGGGACAGGGGATGTCTGGGGCCAACGTCCTGACTTTC. The chain employs TRBV28 and TRBJ2-6; 10 bases fit TRBD1. The CDR3 runs to 17 residues. Looked up from germline, CDR1 is MDHEN and CDR2 is SYDVKM. The V and J ends lost 7 bases and 1 base, in that order; junction bases with no gene match: 7.

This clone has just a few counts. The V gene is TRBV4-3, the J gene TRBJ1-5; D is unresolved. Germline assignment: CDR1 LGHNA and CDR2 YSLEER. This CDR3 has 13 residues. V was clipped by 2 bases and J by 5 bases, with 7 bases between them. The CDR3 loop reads CASSQQEDQPQHF. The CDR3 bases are TGCGCCAGCAGCCAACAGGAGGATCAGCCCCAGCATTTT.

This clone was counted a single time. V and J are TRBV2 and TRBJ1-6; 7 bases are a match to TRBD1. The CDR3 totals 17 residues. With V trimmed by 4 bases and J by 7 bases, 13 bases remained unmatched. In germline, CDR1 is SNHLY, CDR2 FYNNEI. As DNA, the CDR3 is TGTGCCAGCAGTGGACAAACAGGGGTACTGTCCAATTCACCCCTCCACTTT. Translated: CASSGQTGVLSNSPLHF.

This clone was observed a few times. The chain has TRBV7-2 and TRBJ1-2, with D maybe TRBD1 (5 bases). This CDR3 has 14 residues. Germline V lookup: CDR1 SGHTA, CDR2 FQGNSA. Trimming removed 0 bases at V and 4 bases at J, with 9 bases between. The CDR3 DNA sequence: TGTGCCAGCAGCTTAGCTCCGGGACCCTATGGCTACACCTTC. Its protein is CASSLAPGPYGYTF.

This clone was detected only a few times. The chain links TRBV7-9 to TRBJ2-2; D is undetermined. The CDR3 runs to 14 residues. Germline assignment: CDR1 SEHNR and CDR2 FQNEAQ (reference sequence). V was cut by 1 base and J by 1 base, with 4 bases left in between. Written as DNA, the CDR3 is TGTGCCAGCAGCTTAGGCAGGAACACCGGGGAGCTGTTTTTT. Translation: CASSLGRNTGELFF.

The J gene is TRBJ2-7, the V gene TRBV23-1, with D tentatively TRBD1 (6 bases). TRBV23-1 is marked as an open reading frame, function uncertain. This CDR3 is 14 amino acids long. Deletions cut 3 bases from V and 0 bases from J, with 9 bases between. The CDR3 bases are TGCGCCAGCAGTCAGGAGGACAGCTCCTACGAGCAGTACTTC. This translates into CASSQEDSSYEQYF.

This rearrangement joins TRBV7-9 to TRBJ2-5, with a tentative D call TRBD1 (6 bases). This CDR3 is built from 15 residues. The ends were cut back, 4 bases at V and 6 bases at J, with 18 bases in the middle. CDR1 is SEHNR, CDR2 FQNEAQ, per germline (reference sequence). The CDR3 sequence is CASSSDSDGRKTQYF. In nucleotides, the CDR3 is TGTGCCAGCAGCTCGGACAGTGACGGTCGGAAGACCCAGTACTTC.

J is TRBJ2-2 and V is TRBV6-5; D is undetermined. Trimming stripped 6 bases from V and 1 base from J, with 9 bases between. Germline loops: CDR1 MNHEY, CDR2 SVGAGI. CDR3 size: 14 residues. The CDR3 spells CASRSGENTGELFF. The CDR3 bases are TGTGCCAGCAGATCAGGAGAGAACACCGGGGAGCTGTTTTTT.

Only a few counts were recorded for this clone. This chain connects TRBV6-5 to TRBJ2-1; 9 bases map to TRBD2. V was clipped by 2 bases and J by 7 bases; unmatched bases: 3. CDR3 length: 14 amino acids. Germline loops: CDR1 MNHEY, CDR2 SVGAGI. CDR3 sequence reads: CASSYRLAGNEQFF. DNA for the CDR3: TGTGCCAGCAGTTACCGGCTAGCGGGAAATGAGCAGTTCTTC.

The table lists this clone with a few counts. The CDR3 protein is CASSYTTTGELFF. DNA for the CDR3: TGTGCCAGCAGTTACACCACAACCGGGGAGCTGTTTTTT. The chain joins TRBV6-5 to TRBJ2-2; D call uncertain. Germline V gene data show CDR1 as MNHEY and CDR2 as SVGAGI. CDR3 length: 13 amino acids. Trimming left V 2 bases short and J 5 bases short, with 6 bases between.

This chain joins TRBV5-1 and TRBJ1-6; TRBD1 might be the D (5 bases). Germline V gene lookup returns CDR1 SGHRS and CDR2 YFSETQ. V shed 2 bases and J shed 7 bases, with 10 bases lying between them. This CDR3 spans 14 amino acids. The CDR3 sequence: CASSFQGNNSPLHF. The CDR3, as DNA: TGCGCCAGCAGCTTCCAGGGAAACAATTCACCCCTCCACTTT.

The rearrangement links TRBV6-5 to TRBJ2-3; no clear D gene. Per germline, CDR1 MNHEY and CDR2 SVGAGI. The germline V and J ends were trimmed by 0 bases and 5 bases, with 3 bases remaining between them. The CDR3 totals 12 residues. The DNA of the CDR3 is TGTGCCAGCAGTTACTCGGGAGATACGCAGTATTTT. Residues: CASSYSGDTQYF.

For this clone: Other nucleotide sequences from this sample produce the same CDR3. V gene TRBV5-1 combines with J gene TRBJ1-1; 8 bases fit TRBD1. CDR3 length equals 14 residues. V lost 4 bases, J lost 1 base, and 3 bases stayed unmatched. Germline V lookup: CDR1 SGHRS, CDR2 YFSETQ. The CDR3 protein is CASSLGQANTEAFF. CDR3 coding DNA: TGCGCCAGCAGCCTGGGACAGGCGAACACTGAAGCTTTCTTT.

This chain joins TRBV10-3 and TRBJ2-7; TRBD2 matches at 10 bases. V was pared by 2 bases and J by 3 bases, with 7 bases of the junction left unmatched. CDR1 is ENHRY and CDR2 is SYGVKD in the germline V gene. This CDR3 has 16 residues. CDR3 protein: CAISEPGRTSGYEQYF. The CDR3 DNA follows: TGTGCCATCAGTGAGCCTGGAAGGACTAGCGGCTACGAGCAGTACTTC.

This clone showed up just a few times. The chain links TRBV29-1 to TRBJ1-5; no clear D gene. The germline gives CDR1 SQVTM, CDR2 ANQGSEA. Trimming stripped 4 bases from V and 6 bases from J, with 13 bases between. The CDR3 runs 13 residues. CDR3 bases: TGCAGCGTTGGGGAGGCGGGGAGTCAGCCCCAGCATTTT. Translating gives CSVGEAGSQPQHF. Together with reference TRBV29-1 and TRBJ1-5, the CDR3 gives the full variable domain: SAVISQKPSRDICQRGTSLTIQCQVDSQVTMMFWYRQQPGQSLTLIATANQGSEATYESGFVIDKFPISRPNLTFSTLTVSNMSPEDSSIYLCSVGEAGSQPQHFGDGTRLSIL.